This T cell receptor (beta chain) was sequenced during a study of T cell clones after liver transplantation. Turning to the study itself: Three of eight recipients were HCV-positive; others had non-autoimmune, non-viral indications. Tolerance: complete withdrawal held at least one year, liver enzymes staying within twice normal.

Repertoires were generated with immunoSEQ multiplex PCR, while TCRdb's copy carries only in-frame clones and drops some. The sample lists 45,000 to 60,000 clones, roughly nine tenths seen once, with 14% in the top ten. Concerning this clone itself: The antigen is not known.

General observations from the study: A significant post-transplant drop in circulating graft-donor-reactive CD4 TCRbeta sequences occurred in most of the 8 subjects.

The CDR3 consists of 16 residues. The germline V gene has CDR1 SGHVS and CDR2 FQNEAQ. Trimming took 5 bases from V and 10 from J; bases not matched to a gene: 18. The V call is TRBV7-8, the J call TRBJ1-2; 8 bases are shared with TRBD1. This receptor was taken from a human patient who received a liver transplant. Certain T cells may be donor cells from the graft. Sequenced here: CD8+ T cells from blood, sampled 12 months after liver transplant. CDR3: CASSPDRGAVPEAYTF. CDR3 DNA sequence: TGTGCCAGCAGCCCTGACAGGGGAGCAGTTCCAGAAGCCTACACCTTC. Full variable domain (outside the CDR3, taken from reference TRBV7-8 and TRBJ1-2): GAGVSQSPRYKVAKRGQDVALRCDPISGHVSLFWYQQALGQGPEFLTYFQNEAQLDKSGLPSDRFFAERPEGSVSTLKIQRTQQEDSAVYLCASSPDRGAVPEAYTFGSGTRLTVV.